These 4 T cell receptor beta chains came from one sample sequenced in a study of T cells in Graves' hyperthyroidism and ophthalmopathy. Authors of the study amplified TCR beta CDR3 regions from RNA transcripts. HTBI primers drove first-round RT-PCR of the TCR CDR3. A single record per CDR3 protein comes from TCRdb applying MiXCR to the multiplex PCR reads. The sample lists a few hundred thousand distinct CDR3 sequences, about 16% occurring once. Sequences were obtained from blood. The receptor source for this set is a woman in her 30s with Graves' ophthalmopathy.

This clonotype was found many times. V gene TRBV7-3 combines with J gene TRBJ2-3; maybe TRBD1 (6 bases). This CDR3 spans 13 amino acids. V dropped 5 bases and J dropped 5 bases, with 11 bases sitting between them. Germline V gene sequence: CDR1 SGHTA, CDR2 FQGTGA. The CDR3 region is CASSPPGEDTQYF. The CDR3 coding sequence is TGTGCCAGCAGCCCCCCAGGGGAAGATACGCAGTATTTT.

This clonotype has more than one count but fewer than ten. The CDR3, as DNA: TGCGCCAGCAGTGAGGGACAGGGTTCAAAGACCCAGTACTTC. Translated, it gives CASSEGQGSKTQYF. The genes are TRBV10-2 and TRBJ2-5, with TRBD1 identical over 8 bases. V gave up 2 bases and J gave up 6 bases; unmatched junction bases: 5. The CDR3 has 14 amino acids. Germline V gives CDR1 WSHSY, CDR2 SAAADI.

V usage is TRBV12-3 or TRBV12-4 and J usage is TRBJ2-7; D is perhaps TRBD1 (5 bases). The CDR3 has 16 amino acids. The V end lost 4 bases, the J end lost 8 bases, and 24 bases lay between the germline ends. CDR3 nucleotide sequence: TGTGCCAGCAGTTCAGGAGAGACAGTGGCCATCAGAAAGCAGTACTTC. As protein: CASSSGETVAIRKQYF.

The sample holds a few counts of this clonotype. The V gene is TRBV28, the J gene TRBJ1-5, with unresolved D. CDR1 and CDR2 from the germline V gene are MDHEN and SYDVKM. This CDR3 spans 14 amino acids. Trimming took off 5 bases at V and 3 bases at J, with 11 bases between the two ends. The CDR3 loop is CASSPTLPNQPQHF. CDR3 nucleotide sequence: TGTGCCAGCAGTCCCACGCTTCCCAATCAGCCCCAGCATTTT.